The present entry profiles one T cell receptor (beta chain) with its context. Antigen unknown. Described time point: 266 days after commencement of treatment, after nivolumab therapy. Treatment indicated: AdE1-LMPpoly-expanded autologous EBV-specific T-cell therapy followed by anti-PD-1 nivolumab. Per the germline V gene, CDR1 is SGHDN and CDR2 is FVKESK. Trimming left V 1 base short and J 0 bases short, with 10 bases between. The CDR3 loop spans 15 amino acids. This record comes from a study of EBV T-cell therapy then PD-1 blockade in nasopharyngeal carcinoma. TCRdb keeps only in-frame clones here, not all; method: immunoSEQ multiplex PCR. The sample contains around 20,000 clones, around 84% of which appear only once.

The chain carries TRBV14 and TRBJ2-7, with a weak D call TRBD1 (6 bases). This clonotype was sampled from a man aged 35 to 55 with nasopharyngeal carcinoma. The input for sequencing was CD8+ T cells from blood, taken at roughly day 280 from a patient whose treatment included autologous EBV-specific T cells and nivolumab. The CDR3: CASSQGRTASYEQYF. The DNA of the CDR3 is TGTGCCAGCAGCCAAGGGAGGACAGCCTCCTACGAGCAGTACTTC.